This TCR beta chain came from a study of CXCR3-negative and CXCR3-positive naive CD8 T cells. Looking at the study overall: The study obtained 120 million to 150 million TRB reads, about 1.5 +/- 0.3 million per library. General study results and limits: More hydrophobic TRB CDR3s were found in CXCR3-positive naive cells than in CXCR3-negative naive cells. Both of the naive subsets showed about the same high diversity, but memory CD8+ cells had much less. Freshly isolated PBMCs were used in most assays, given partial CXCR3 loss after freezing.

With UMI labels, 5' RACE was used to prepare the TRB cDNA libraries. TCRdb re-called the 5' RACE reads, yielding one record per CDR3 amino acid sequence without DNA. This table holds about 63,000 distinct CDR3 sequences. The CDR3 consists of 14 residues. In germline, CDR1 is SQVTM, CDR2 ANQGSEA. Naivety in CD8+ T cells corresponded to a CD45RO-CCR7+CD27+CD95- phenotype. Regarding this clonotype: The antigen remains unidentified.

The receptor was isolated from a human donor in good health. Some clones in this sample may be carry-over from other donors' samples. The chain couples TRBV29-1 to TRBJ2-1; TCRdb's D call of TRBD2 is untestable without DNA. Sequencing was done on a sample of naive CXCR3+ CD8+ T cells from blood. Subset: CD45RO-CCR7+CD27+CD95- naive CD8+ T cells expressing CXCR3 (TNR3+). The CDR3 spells CSVKGLASYNEQFF.